Listed below are T cell receptor beta chains from one sample, sequenced in a study of cytomegalovirus exposure and HLA in healthy donors. Using immunoSEQ multiplex PCR, the repertoire was profiled, and TCRdb retains in-frame clones only, with some absent. The table shows 160,000 or so clones, with 84% occurring only once. Input material: PBMCs. The receptors come from a man aged 18-30 years in good health and CMV-seronegative. Both conserved end residues are part of each CDR3. D genes are given only for firm matches. Size is stated for part of the rows, as once, few or many counts, or as a class when the clone is expanded.

V	size	D	J	DNA	CDR3
TRBV7-9	-	TRBD1	TRBJ2-1	TGTGCCAGCAGCTTAAGAGGGGGCTGGGACAATGAGCAGTTCTTC	CASSLRGGWDNEQFF
TRBV11-1	-	-	TRBJ1-2	TGTGCCAGCAGGGACAGTACCGGCTACACCTTC	CASRDSTGYTF
TRBV9	-	-	TRBJ1-2	TGTGCCAGCAGCCAGGGACTGATGTATGGCTACACCTTC	CASSQGLMYGYTF
TRBV5-6	-	-	TRBJ2-5	TGTGCCAGCAGCTTGGCTGAGACCCAGTACTTC	CASSLAETQYF
TRBV4-1	-	TRBD1	TRBJ2-7	TGCGCCAGCAGCCAAGGGGGGACAGGTAACTACGAGCAGTACTTC	CASSQGGTGNYEQYF
TRBV6-1	-	-	TRBJ1-5	TGTGCCAGCAGTGAAGCCAGGGATGGGTGGAATCAGCCCCAGCATTTT	CASSEARDGWNQPQHF
TRBV5-8	-	TRBD2	TRBJ2-1	TGTGCCAGCAGCTTGGTGGCTAGCGGTTCCTACAATGAGCAGTTCTTC	CASSLVASGSYNEQFF
TRBV2	-	-	TRBJ1-5	TGTGCCAGCAGCTCCAGAAGATCCAATCAGCCCCAGCATTTT	CASSSRRSNQPQHF
TRBV9	-	-	TRBJ2-3	TGTGCCAGCTCCTCCGCCGGAGGGACAGATACGCAGTATTTT	CASSSAGGTDTQYF
TRBV5-4	-	-	TRBJ2-2	TGTGCCAGCAGCTTACGGGGGGCGCGGACCGGGGAGCTGTTTTTT	CASSLRGARTGELFF
TRBV4-3	once	-	TRBJ2-5	TGCGCCAGCAGCCGCGCGGGTGGGGGGGCAGAGACCCAGTACTTC	CASSRAGGGAETQYF
TRBV28	-	TRBD2	TRBJ2-7	TGTGCCACCGTACCGCGACTAGCGGAGGTCTACGAGCAGTACTTC	CATVPRLAEVYEQYF
TRBV7-2	-	-	TRBJ1-1	TGTGCCAGCAGCTGGACGGGTCGGGGATACACTGAAGCTTTCTTT	CASSWTGRGYTEAFF
TRBV28	-	TRBD2	TRBJ2-1	TGTGCCAGCAGTTTAGTGGGGAGGGCCTACAATGAGCAGTTCTTC	CASSLVGRAYNEQFF
TRBV11-2	-	-	TRBJ2-3	TGTGCCAGCAGCCCCCACTGGCTAGCTCGAACAGATACGCAGTATTTT	CASSPHWLARTDTQYF
TRBV2	-	TRBD1	TRBJ2-4	TGTGCCAGCAGGATCCAGGGGGCCGTCAAAAACATTCAGTACTTC	CASRIQGAVKNIQYF
TRBV15	few	TRBD2	TRBJ2-3	TGTGCCACCAGCGGGGGACTAGCGGGGTCCCCCGATACGCAGTATTTT	CATSGGLAGSPDTQYF
TRBV19	-	-	TRBJ1-5	TGTGCCAGTAGTATTTCAGGGGACCCTCAGCCCCAGCATTTT	CASSISGDPQPQHF
TRBV7-2	once	TRBD1	TRBJ1-1	TGTGCCAGCAGCTTCAACAGGGGCGCTGTGAACACTGAAGCTTTCTTT	CASSFNRGAVNTEAFF
TRBV4-3	-	TRBD2	TRBJ2-2	TGCGCCAGCAGCCTTAGCGGGAGGGTAACCGGGGAGCTGTTTTTT	CASSLSGRVTGELFF
TRBV27	-	TRBD1	TRBJ2-7	TGTGCCAGCAGTGCGGGACAGGGCTACGAGCAGTACTTC	CASSAGQGYEQYF
TRBV10-3	once	TRBD2	TRBJ2-2	TGTGCCATCAGTACTAGCGGGGGGGGCACCGGGGAGCTGTTTTTT	CAISTSGGGTGELFF
TRBV28	-	-	TRBJ1-1	TGTGCCAGCAGGTACTCTATTAGAGCGGCCATGGGAACTTTCTTT	CASRYSIRAAMGTFF
TRBV15	-	-	TRBJ2-1	TGTGCCACCAGCAGAGATTCCGTCATTAGCGGAACTGGGGGGCAGTTCTTC	CATSRDSVISGTGGQFF
TRBV6-5	once	TRBD2	TRBJ2-1	TGTGCCAGCAGTGGTAGCGGGAGGATCTTC	CASSGSGRIF
TRBV11-2	-	-	TRBJ2-5	TGTGCCAGCAGCCAATCCCACGGGTTTGAGACCCAGTACTTC	CASSQSHGFETQYF
TRBV7-9	-	-	TRBJ2-2	TGTGCCAGCAGCTTACTAGTGAACACCGGGGAGCTGTTTTTT	CASSLLVNTGELFF
TRBV7-2	-	TRBD1	TRBJ2-5	TGTGCCAGCAGCTGGGACAGGGAGGGGGAGACCCAGTACTTC	CASSWDREGETQYF
TRBV6-5	-	-	TRBJ1-2	TGTGCCAGCAGCGGCGGGGTAGGCTACACCTTC	CASSGGVGYTF
TRBV7-3	few	TRBD2	TRBJ2-3	TGTGCCAGCTCCCACGGGGGGGGGATCACAGATACGCAGTATTTT	CASSHGGGITDTQYF
TRBV27	-	-	TRBJ2-2	TGTGCCAGCAGTTACGAGGGAACCACCGGGGAGCTGTTTTTT	CASSYEGTTGELFF
TRBV6-1	-	TRBD2	TRBJ2-1	TGTGCCGGACAGAGGCCGGGGGGGATCAACAATGAGCAGTTCTTC	CAGQRPGGINNEQFF
TRBV4-3	-	-	TRBJ1-5	TGCGCCAGCAGCCAAGATTACTTTAGCAATCAGCCCCAGCATTTT	CASSQDYFSNQPQHF
TRBV4-3	once	-	TRBJ1-3	TGCGCCAGCAGCCCCGAACGGGGGGGCAACACCATATATTTT	CASSPERGGNTIYF
TRBV19	-	-	TRBJ1-5	TGTGCCAGTAGTAGCACCGGGACACCTAGCAATCAGCCCCAGCATTTT	CASSSTGTPSNQPQHF
TRBV7-2	-	-	TRBJ2-2	TGTGCCAGCAGCTTATTTCAGGGGGGAGTGTACACCGGGGAGCTGTTTTTT	CASSLFQGGVYTGELFF
TRBV7-2	-	TRBD2	TRBJ2-1	TGTGCCAGCAGCAATAGCGGGGGGTGGAATGAGCAGTTCTTC	CASSNSGGWNEQFF
TRBV28	-	TRBD1	TRBJ2-3	TGTGCCAGCCAAGGTTTCCGAAGGACAGGGTACACAGATACGCAGTATTTT	CASQGFRRTGYTDTQYF
TRBV7-8	-	-	TRBJ1-5	TGTGCCAGCGCCCGAGCCCGAATCTCGCCCCAGCATTTT	CASARARISPQHF
TRBV7-2	-	TRBD2	TRBJ2-1	TGTGCCAGCAGCTTAGATAGCGGGGGGGGTGAGCAGTTCTTC	CASSLDSGGGEQFF
TRBV2	-	-	TRBJ1-2	TGTGCCAGCAGTGAAGCGCCGGGAGACTATGGCTACACCTTC	CASSEAPGDYGYTF
TRBV7-6	-	TRBD1	TRBJ1-5	TGTGCCAGCAGCTTAGCGGGGGGACAGGGGGCGGAATGGAATCAGCCCCAGCATTTT	CASSLAGGQGAEWNQPQHF
TRBV25-1	-	TRBD1	TRBJ2-1	TGTGCCAGCAGTGAGGACAGGGTGGAGTACAATGAGCAGTTCTTC	CASSEDRVEYNEQFF
TRBV28	few	TRBD1	TRBJ1-4	TGTGCCAGCAGTTCGTGGACAGGGAAAAATGAAAAACTGTTTTTT	CASSSWTGKNEKLFF
TRBV6-1	-	-	TRBJ2-7	TGTGCCAGCAGTGAAGCGCGCGTCTACGAGCAGTACTTC	CASSEARVYEQYF
TRBV5-1	-	-	TRBJ2-1	TGCGCCAGCAGCTTGGTGGGGGCGGCTGAGCAGTTCTTC	CASSLVGAAEQFF
TRBV5-6	-	-	TRBJ1-1	TGTGCCAGCAGCTTTGGTTCGGGTATGAACACTGAAGCTTTCTTT	CASSFGSGMNTEAFF
TRBV6-5	-	-	TRBJ1-2	TGTGCCAGCAGTTACGGCATGACACACTATGGCTACACCTTC	CASSYGMTHYGYTF
TRBV4-1	-	TRBD2	TRBJ2-5	TGCGCCAGCAGCCCAAGGACTAGCGGGAGTTTGGAGACCCAGTACTTC	CASSPRTSGSLETQYF
TRBV18	-	-	TRBJ1-1	TGTGCCAGCTCACCACCCGTCGTTGGGTCAGGAGCTTTCTTT	CASSPPVVGSGAFF
TRBV5-4	-	-	TRBJ2-2	TGTGCCAGCAGCTTGCCAGGCGGGGAGCTGTTTTTT	CASSLPGGELFF
TRBV7-9	once	TRBD1	TRBJ1-4	TGTGCCAGCAGCTGGGACAGGGAGAGTGAAAAACTGTTTTTT	CASSWDRESEKLFF
TRBV6-1	-	-	TRBJ1-1	TGTGCCAGCAGTGATCTGAGTAGGGGCCCTGAAGCTTTCTTT	CASSDLSRGPEAFF
TRBV6-5	-	-	TRBJ1-1	TGTGCCAGCAAACGGGCAGGGACTCACACTGAAGCTTTCTTT	CASKRAGTHTEAFF
TRBV5-5	-	TRBD2	TRBJ2-7	TGTGCCGGCAGCTGGGGTTCCGGGACTAGCGGCTACGAGCAGTACTTC	CAGSWGSGTSGYEQYF
TRBV27	-	TRBD2	TRBJ2-3	TGTGCCAGCAGTTTAGGGACTAGCGCCGATACGCAGTATTTT	CASSLGTSADTQYF
TRBV7-2	-	-	TRBJ1-3	TGTGCCAGCAGCTTAAAGACAGATTTCAACTCTGGAAACACCATATATTTT	CASSLKTDFNSGNTIYF